Presented here are 29 T cell receptor beta chains from one specimen sequenced in a study of T cell changes during pregnancy in multiple sclerosis. The data were produced by immunoSEQ multiplex PCR, yet TCRdb's version contains in-frame clones alone and is incomplete. The profile shows roughly 40,000 clones, 90% of them singletons. The specimen comprised CD4+ T cells from peripheral blood mononuclear cells, sampled in the third trimester of pregnancy. The receptors derive from a female donor with multiple sclerosis, enrolled in a pregnancy study.

The V call is TRBV6-5, the J call TRBJ2-7; TRBD1 agrees at 7 bases. The CDR3 length is 13 residues. Germline loops: CDR1 MNHEY, CDR2 SVGAGI. V shed 5 bases, J shed 3 bases, and the junction held 4 bases outside the gene matches. DNA for the CDR3: TGTGCCAGCAGTCCCGGGACAGTCTACGAGCAGTACTTC. Its translation: CASSPGTVYEQYF.

This clone was observed a single time. The CDR3 sequence: CASKGRLAGYEQYF. The CDR3 DNA reads TGTGCCAGCAAAGGACGTCTAGCGGGCTACGAGCAGTACTTC. The chain is built from TRBV6-1 and TRBJ2-7; TRBD2 aligns across 8 bases. Germline values: CDR1 MNHNS, CDR2 SASEGT. CDR3 length: 14 amino acids. J was trimmed by 3 bases and V by 7 bases; bases with no gene match: 8.

The V and J genes are TRBV15 and TRBJ1-5; TRBD1 matches at 8 bases. Trimming removed 2 bases from V and 7 bases from J; junction bases left unmatched: 4. The CDR3 covers 14 residues. Germline assignment: CDR1 LNHNV and CDR2 YYDKDF (reference sequence). For the CDR3, the DNA is TGTGCCACCAGCAGACCGGGACAGGTACAGCCCCAGCATTTT. It is translated as CATSRPGQVQPQHF.

The chain combines TRBV5-4 with TRBJ2-3; unclear D gene. The CDR3 consists of 13 residues. Trimming removed 4 bases from V and 4 bases from J, with 10 bases in between. Germline-derived CDR1 and CDR2 are SGHNT and YYREEE (reference sequence). CDR3 sequence (DNA): TGTGCCAGCAGCACTACTGGTTCAGATACGCAGTATTTT. It codes for CASSTTGSDTQYF.

The rearrangement uses TRBV7-9 and TRBJ2-6; the D gene is possibly TRBD1 (6 bases). The germline CDR1 and CDR2 sequences are SEHNR and FQNEAQ (reference sequence). V was shortened by 8 bases and J by 2 bases, with 10 bases between the two germline ends. This CDR3 comprises 14 residues. CDR3 residues: CASDKGAGANVLTF. CDR3 DNA: TGTGCCAGCGATAAGGGGGCTGGGGCCAACGTCCTGACTTTC.

The chain joins TRBV5-1 to TRBJ2-5; TRBD2 agrees at 9 bases. The V and J ends lost 5 bases and 4 bases, in that order; junction bases with no gene match: 9. There are 15 residues in the CDR3. Germline V lookup: CDR1 SGHRS, CDR2 YFSETQ. The CDR3 nucleotides are TGCGCCAGCAGAAATGCGGGAGGGAATGGAGAGACCCAGTACTTC. This codes for CASRNAGGNGETQYF.

The chain couples TRBV5-4 to TRBJ1-1; D is uncertain. The CDR3 loop spans 13 amino acids. Deletions cut 2 bases from V and 2 bases from J, with 7 bases between. Germline CDR1 reads SGHNT; CDR2 reads YYREEE (reference sequence). Written as DNA, the CDR3 is TGTGCCAGCAGCTTTCCGGGAAACACTGAAGCTTTCTTT. Its translation: CASSFPGNTEAFF.

The CDR3 is CASSLAPSRVNTEAFF. The DNA for the CDR3 is TGCGCCAGCAGCTTGGCCCCGTCAAGAGTGAACACTGAAGCTTTCTTT. The chain carries TRBV5-1 and TRBJ1-1; D unclear. The CDR3 runs to 16 residues. V was cut by 0 bases and J by 0 bases, with 12 bases left in between. Germline V gene lookup returns CDR1 SGHRS and CDR2 YFSETQ. Complete variable domain (other parts from reference TRBV5-1 and TRBJ1-1): KAGVTQTPRYLIKTRGQQVTLSCSPISGHRSVSWYQQTPGQGLQFLFEYFSETQRNKGNFPGRFSGRQFSNSRSEMNVSTLELGDSALYLCASSLAPSRVNTEAFFGQGTRLTVV.

The CDR3 sequence is CASSLRPGANGANVLTF. The CDR3 DNA reads TGCGCCAGCAGCTTGAGGCCAGGGGCAAATGGGGCCAACGTCCTGACTTTC. The chain links TRBV5-1 to TRBJ2-6, with D perhaps matching TRBD1 (6 bases). The CDR3 length is 17 residues. Germline V gene sequence: CDR1 SGHRS, CDR2 YFSETQ. V was cut by 1 base and J by 3 bases, with 14 bases left in between.

The rearrangement joins TRBV10-3 to TRBJ2-3; possibly TRBD2 for D (5 bases). The CDR3 length is 16 residues. Germline-derived CDR1 and CDR2 are ENHRY and SYGVKD. The germline V and J ends were trimmed by 6 bases and 0 bases, with 16 bases remaining between them. CDR3 sequence (DNA): TGTGCCATCAGGGGGATTATAGCGTCTAGCACAGATACGCAGTATTTT. Translation: CAIRGIIASSTDTQYF.

The genes are TRBV7-2 and TRBJ1-3, with D unresolved. V shed 1 base and J shed 1 base, with 14 bases lying between them. CDR3 size: 17 residues. Per germline, CDR1 SGHTA and CDR2 FQGNSA. The CDR3 sequence: CASSLVGSRLSGNTIYF. CDR3 in DNA: TGTGCCAGCAGCTTAGTTGGGTCACGACTTTCTGGAAACACCATATATTTT.

The V and J genes are TRBV21-1 and TRBJ2-7; no check of the table's D call, TRBD1, against the DNA was made. TRBV21-1 is a listed pseudogene. The CDR3 is 18 amino acids. This chain's CDR3 is CASSKYRQGSGVFYEQYF. The CDR3 nucleotides are TGTGCCAGCAGCAAATACCGACAGGGGTCTGGGGTCTTCTACGAGCAGTACTTC.

The chain recombines TRBV5-1 with TRBJ2-7; D is perhaps TRBD2 (6 bases). The CDR3 runs to 14 residues. Trimming took off 0 bases at V and 2 bases at J, with 9 bases between the two ends. CDR1 is SGHRS, CDR2 YFSETQ, per germline. CDR3 in DNA: TGCGCCAGCAGCTTGGCCGGGGGAGCCTACGAGCAGTACTTC. Protein product: CASSLAGGAYEQYF. The complete variable domain, with remaining parts taken from reference TRBV5-1 and TRBJ2-7, reads KAGVTQTPRYLIKTRGQQVTLSCSPISGHRSVSWYQQTPGQGLQFLFEYFSETQRNKGNFPGRFSGRQFSNSRSEMNVSTLELGDSALYLCASSLAGGAYEQYFGPGTRLTVT.

The chain carries TRBV4-1 and TRBJ2-3; D uncertain. The CDR3 is made up of 13 amino acids. Germline CDR1 is MGHRA and CDR2 is YSYEKL. V was trimmed by 0 bases and J by 4 bases, leaving 5 bases between them. The CDR3 protein is CASSQDKPDTQYF. The CDR3 region has the DNA TGCGCCAGCAGCCAAGATAAGCCAGATACGCAGTATTTT.

Comment on this clone: Its ends do not fully match the called genes, so a read error is possible. V and J are TRBV9 and TRBJ2-7; 8 bases are a match to TRBD1. There are 17 residues in the CDR3. Germline V gene sequence: CDR1 SGDLS, CDR2 YYNGEE. CDR3 loop: CASSRTGRGTGKGLFRF. CDR3 DNA sequence: TGTGCCAGCAGCCGGACCGGCCGGGGGACAGGCAAAGGGCTTTTTAGGTTC. The full variable domain, completed using reference TRBV9 and TRBJ2-7, is DSGVTQTPKHLITATGQRVTLRCSPRSGDLSVYWYQQSLDQGLQFLIQYYNGEERAKGNILERFSAQQFPDLHSELNLSSLELGDSALYFCASSRTGRGTGKGLFRFGPGTRLTVT.

The V gene is TRBV28, the J gene TRBJ2-1; possibly TRBD2 for D (6 bases). Germline CDR1 is MDHEN and CDR2 is SYDVKM. Between the trimmed V and J ends, which lost 1 base and 14 bases, there was a span of 15 bases. The CDR3 runs to 13 residues. In DNA form, the CDR3 reads TGTGCCAGCAGTTTATTTTTATCCGGGGGTGAGTTCTTC. This encodes CASSLFLSGGEFF.

This clone was seen just once. The chain couples TRBV25-1 to TRBJ2-7, with 14 bases aligning to TRBD2. This CDR3 contains 16 residues. The trim removed 5 bases at V and 0 bases at J, leaving 3 bases unmatched. Germline values: CDR1 MGHDK, CDR2 SYGVNS. The chain's CDR3 is CASSSGLAGVSYEQYF. CDR3 nucleotide sequence: TGTGCCAGCAGTTCGGGACTAGCGGGAGTCTCCTACGAGCAGTACTTC.

V usage is TRBV7-2 and J usage is TRBJ2-5; no firm D call. Germline CDR1 reads SGHTA; CDR2 reads FQGNSA. This CDR3 is 13 amino acids long. The V and J ends lost 5 bases and 0 bases respectively, with 7 bases between them. The CDR3 DNA reads TGTGCCAGCAGCCAGTCGAACCAAGAGACCCAGTACTTC. It is translated as CASSQSNQETQYF. Full variable domain (remainder filled in from reference TRBV7-2 and TRBJ2-5): GAGVSQSPSNKVTEKGKDVELRCDPISGHTALYWYRQSLGQGLEFLIYFQGNSAPDKSGLPSDRFSAERTGGSVSTLTIQRTQQEDSAVYLCASSQSNQETQYFGPGTRLLVL.

The rearrangement uses TRBV5-1 and TRBJ1-1, with no clear D. V lost 5 bases, J lost 1 base, and 9 bases lay in between. This CDR3 has 13 residues. Per the germline V gene, CDR1 is SGHRS and CDR2 is YFSETQ. CDR3 protein: CASSTDPNTEAFF. In DNA form, the CDR3 reads TGCGCCAGCAGTACAGACCCGAACACTGAAGCTTTCTTT.

This clone was recorded only once. The J gene is TRBJ2-3, the V gene TRBV28, with D maybe TRBD2 (5 bases). The V gene lost 6 bases and the J gene lost 14 bases, with 30 bases spanning the gap. Germline CDR1 reads MDHEN; CDR2 reads SYDVKM. The CDR3 runs to 16 residues. The CDR3 sequence: CASSEVAPRRARERYF. CDR3 bases: TGTGCCAGCAGCGAAGTAGCGCCTCGTCGGGCTCGTGAGCGGTATTTT. Using reference TRBV28 and TRBJ2-3 for the parts outside the CDR3, the full variable domain is DVKVTQSSRYLVKRTGEKVFLECVQDMDHENMFWYRQDPGLGLRLIYFSYDVKMKEKGDIPEGYSVSREKKERFSLILESASTNQTSMYLCASSEVAPRRARERYFGPGTRLTVL.

This chain uses TRBV28 with TRBJ1-1; 7 bases agree with TRBD1. Germline CDR1 MDHEN, CDR2 SYDVKM. CDR3 length equals 14 residues. The ends lost 8 bases at V and 5 bases at J; junction bases unmatched: 11. CDR3 bases: TGTGCCAGCGGAACAGGGGCGAGGAGGACTGAAGCTTTCTTT. Its protein product is CASGTGARRTEAFF.

This clone showed up just once. The chain links TRBV4-1 to TRBJ2-2, with 10 bases matching TRBD2. Trimming took 3 bases from V and 4 from J; bases not matched to a gene: 8. The CDR3 spans 17 residues. Germline V gene lookup returns CDR1 MGHRA and CDR2 YSYEKL. CDR3 coding DNA: TGCGCCAGCAGCCAGGGCCTAGCGGGAGTAAGCACCGGGGAGCTGTTTTTT. This codes for CASSQGLAGVSTGELFF.

This chain links TRBV28 with TRBJ1-5; 9 nucleotides line up with TRBD1. The CDR3 totals 18 residues. V shed 5 bases, J shed 7 bases, and the junction held 18 bases outside the gene matches. The germline CDR1 and CDR2 sequences are MDHEN and SYDVKM. The CDR3 sequence is CASSDPPLGTGYFQPQHF. In DNA form, the CDR3 reads TGTGCCAGCAGTGATCCCCCTCTAGGGACAGGGTATTTCCAGCCCCAGCATTTT.

Worth noting for this clone: Sequence at one end of the junction differs from germline and may be a read error. The chain is built from TRBV9 and TRBJ1-2; D perhaps matches TRBD1 (5 bases). This CDR3 contains 13 residues. Looked up from germline, CDR1 is SGDLS and CDR2 is YYNGEE. The CDR3 DNA follows: TGTGCCAGCAGCGTAGTCCCAGGGTCTCCAGGTGACTTC. Encoded protein: CASSVVPGSPGDF.

The chain carries TRBV7-2 and TRBJ2-7, with 11 bases that match TRBD2. The CDR3 is 16 amino acids. The junction had 7 bases not matched to a gene; V was cut back by 5 bases and J by 1 base. Germline lookup yields CDR1 SGHTA and CDR2 FQGNSA. CDR3 residues: CASSGTSGVYSYEQYF. CDR3 nucleotide sequence: TGTGCCAGCAGCGGGACTAGCGGAGTATATTCCTACGAGCAGTACTTC.

CDR3 nucleotides: TGTGCCAGCAGAGAGCTCGGGACAGGACAAGAGACCCAGTACTTC. Protein: CASRELGTGQETQYF. This rearrangement joins TRBV6-1 to TRBJ2-5; 8 nucleotides line up with TRBD1. The V segment lost 6 bases and the J segment 2 bases; nucleotides outside the gene matches: 8. The CDR3 contains 15 residues. From germline, CDR1 is MNHNS and CDR2 SASEGT.

The chain couples TRBV2 to TRBJ1-5; possibly TRBD1 for D (5 bases). Germline CDR1 is SNHLY and CDR2 is FYNNEI. There are 17 residues in the CDR3. The V gene lost 3 bases and the J gene lost 4 bases, with 19 bases spanning the gap. The CDR3 DNA reads as TGTGCCAGCAGTGAGCAATGGACACCCCTGCGGAATCAGCCCCAGCATTTT. It encodes CASSEQWTPLRNQPQHF.

The chain employs TRBV6-4 and TRBJ2-5; TRBD1 aligns across 8 bases. The CDR3 is made up of 14 amino acids. In germline, CDR1 is MRHNA, CDR2 SNTAGT. Losses at the gene ends were 4 bases for V and 2 bases for J; bases not matched to a gene: 3. Here the CDR3 reads CASSVTGGQETQYF. In DNA, the CDR3 is TGTGCCAGCAGTGTTACAGGGGGGCAAGAGACCCAGTACTTC.

The V call is TRBV19, the J call TRBJ2-7; D not resolved. This CDR3 region has 14 residues. Between the trimmed V and J ends, which lost 6 bases and 0 bases, there was a span of 12 bases. From germline, CDR1 is LNHDA and CDR2 SQIVND (reference sequence). DNA for the CDR3: TGTGCCAGTAGGCGGCGCCTAGACTCCTACGAGCAGTACTTC. Translating it yields CASRRRLDSYEQYF.